A selection of T cell receptor beta chains follows, all from one sample in a study of blood T cell repertoires in COVID-19. Generated by immunoSEQ multiplex PCR, the TCRdb table keeps only in-frame clones and is missing some. Among 90,000 to 110,000 clones listed, more than 80% were seen once. Sequencing was carried out using peripheral blood. These TCRs come from a human donor in a cohort sampled during active COVID-19. CDR3s include the opening cysteine and the closing phenylalanine or tryptophan. Fields, in order: V gene, clone size, J gene, D gene, CDR3 DNA, CDR3 protein. D genes are given only for firm matches. For some rows the clone size is stated as once, few or many, or as a class when expanded; others skip it.

v_gene: TRBV5-1; abundance: .; j_gene: TRBJ2-3; d_gene: .; CDR3nt: TGCGCCAGCAGCTTAAGGGGCGTGGGCACAGATACGCAGTATTTT; CDR3aa: CASSLRGVGTDTQYF
v_gene: TRBV4-2; abundance: .; j_gene: TRBJ2-5; d_gene: TRBD2; CDR3nt: TGTGCCAGCAGCCAAGAGGCGGGAGGCGTTCAAGAGACCCAGTACTTC; CDR3aa: CASSQEAGGVQETQYF
v_gene: TRBV25-1; abundance: .; j_gene: TRBJ2-7; d_gene: .; CDR3nt: TGTGCCAGCAGTGGAGGACAGTCACCCATCATCTTCTACGAGCAGTACTTC; CDR3aa: CASSGGQSPIIFYEQYF
v_gene: TRBV27; abundance: once; j_gene: TRBJ2-7; d_gene: .; CDR3nt: TGTGCCAGCAGTTTGGGGGGAGTGGTCTACGAGCAGTACTTC; CDR3aa: CASSLGGVVYEQYF
v_gene: TRBV4-3; abundance: .; j_gene: TRBJ2-6; d_gene: .; CDR3nt: TGCGCCAGCAGCCAAGATGGAGGGGCCGGATGGGGCTCTGGGGCCAACGTCCTGACTTTC; CDR3aa: CASSQDGGAGWGSGANVLTF
v_gene: TRBV19; abundance: .; j_gene: TRBJ2-3; d_gene: TRBD2; CDR3nt: TGTGCCACTCTCGGCCCTATAGCGGGGAAGTTAACAGATACGCAGTATTTT; CDR3aa: CATLGPIAGKLTDTQYF
v_gene: TRBV7-8; abundance: .; j_gene: TRBJ2-1; d_gene: .; CDR3nt: TGTGCCAGCAGCCCAGACAATGAGCAGTTCTTC; CDR3aa: CASSPDNEQFF
v_gene: TRBV5-5; abundance: few; j_gene: TRBJ1-4; d_gene: .; CDR3nt: TGTGCCAGCAGCTTGGACCCTACGTGGGAGGAAAATGAAAAACTGTTTTTT; CDR3aa: CASSLDPTWEENEKLFF
v_gene: TRBV5-5; abundance: .; j_gene: TRBJ2-3; d_gene: TRBD1; CDR3nt: TGTGCCAGCAGCGCGGGGACGAATCGACAGGGGAGAGGAGATACGCAGTATTTT; CDR3aa: CASSAGTNRQGRGDTQYF
v_gene: TRBV5-1; abundance: .; j_gene: TRBJ2-5; d_gene: .; CDR3nt: TGCGCCAGCAGCCGACGTATTTCAGGGCACCAAGAGACCCAGTACTTC; CDR3aa: CASSRRISGHQETQYF
v_gene: TRBV5-6; abundance: once; j_gene: TRBJ2-6; d_gene: TRBD1; CDR3nt: TGTGCCAGCAGCTACCGAGGGACAGGGGTCTCTGGGGCCAACGTCCTGACTTTC; CDR3aa: CASSYRGTGVSGANVLTF
v_gene: TRBV7-2; abundance: .; j_gene: TRBJ2-4; d_gene: TRBD1; CDR3nt: TGTGCCAGCAGCAAGACAGGGGGCAGGGACATTCAGTACTTC; CDR3aa: CASSKTGGRDIQYF
v_gene: TRBV28; abundance: .; j_gene: TRBJ2-5; d_gene: .; CDR3nt: TGTGCCAGCAGTTCAAACCTCGGAGAGACCCAGTACTTC; CDR3aa: CASSSNLGETQYF
v_gene: TRBV5-4; abundance: .; j_gene: TRBJ1-4; d_gene: .; CDR3nt: TGTGCCAGCAGCTTGGAGCCAGGGTTGCGGGAAAAACTGTTTTTT; CDR3aa: CASSLEPGLREKLFF
v_gene: TRBV11-2; abundance: .; j_gene: TRBJ2-7; d_gene: TRBD2; CDR3nt: TGTGCCAGCAGCTTATCTGGCGGGAGTATTTACGAGCAGTACTTC; CDR3aa: CASSLSGGSIYEQYF
v_gene: TRBV7-9; abundance: once; j_gene: TRBJ1-6; d_gene: TRBD1; CDR3nt: TGTGCCAGCAGCCCGCGGACAGGAACTAAGGATTCACCCCTCCACTTT; CDR3aa: CASSPRTGTKDSPLHF
v_gene: TRBV11-2; abundance: .; j_gene: TRBJ1-6; d_gene: TRBD1; CDR3nt: TGTGCCAGCAGCTTTCGGTCCCGGACCAGGGGGCAAGGATCACCCCTCCACTTT; CDR3aa: CASSFRSRTRGQGSPLHF
v_gene: TRBV2; abundance: .; j_gene: TRBJ1-4; d_gene: .; CDR3nt: TGTGCCAGCAGGGGGGGGGCGATGACAGGCTTTAATGAAAAACTGTTTTTT; CDR3aa: CASRGGAMTGFNEKLFF
v_gene: TRBV10-3; abundance: .; j_gene: TRBJ1-1; d_gene: .; CDR3nt: TGTGCCATCAGTGAGTCAACAGGGATTCCTGAAGCTTTCTTT; CDR3aa: CAISESTGIPEAFF
v_gene: TRBV7-2; abundance: once; j_gene: TRBJ1-2; d_gene: .; CDR3nt: TGTGCCAGCAGCTTAATAAGGGCAGGGTTATTGCATGGCTACACCTTC; CDR3aa: CASSLIRAGLLHGYTF
v_gene: TRBV12-3/TRBV12-4; abundance: .; j_gene: TRBJ1-5; d_gene: .; CDR3nt: TGTGCCAGCAGTTTATTGAGAAATCAGCCCCAGCATTTT; CDR3aa: CASSLLRNQPQHF
v_gene: TRBV6-2/TRBV6-3; abundance: once; j_gene: TRBJ2-3; d_gene: .; CDR3nt: TGTGCCAGCAGTCTGGCGGGGCTTGGGACAGATACGCAGTATTTT; CDR3aa: CASSLAGLGTDTQYF
v_gene: TRBV20-1; abundance: .; j_gene: TRBJ2-1; d_gene: .; CDR3nt: TGCAGTGCTTGGTCGGTAAATGAGCAGTTCTTC; CDR3aa: CSAWSVNEQFF
v_gene: TRBV9; abundance: .; j_gene: TRBJ1-2; d_gene: TRBD1; CDR3nt: TGTGCCAGCAGCGTAGCTGTCTCACAGGGGGCTAGAGGCTACACCTTC; CDR3aa: CASSVAVSQGARGYTF
v_gene: TRBV3-1/TRBV3-2; abundance: .; j_gene: TRBJ2-7; d_gene: .; CDR3nt: TGTGCCAGCAGCCTGCGACAGCCCTACACCTCCTACGAGCAGTACTTC; CDR3aa: CASSLRQPYTSYEQYF
v_gene: TRBV6-5; abundance: few; j_gene: TRBJ1-1; d_gene: TRBD1; CDR3nt: TGTGCCAGCAAGCCGGGACAGGGGGCTTTAGGAGCTTTCTTT; CDR3aa: CASKPGQGALGAFF
v_gene: TRBV28; abundance: .; j_gene: TRBJ2-3; d_gene: TRBD2; CDR3nt: TGTGCCAGCAGTCTCCTTGGGACTAGCGGGAGGGGCACAGATACGCAGTATTTT; CDR3aa: CASSLLGTSGRGTDTQYF
v_gene: TRBV5-1; abundance: .; j_gene: TRBJ1-1; d_gene: TRBD1; CDR3nt: TGCGCCAGCAGCCCGAACCTCAGGACAGGGCAATCACTGAACACTGAAGCTTTCTTT; CDR3aa: CASSPNLRTGQSLNTEAFF
v_gene: TRBV5-4; abundance: .; j_gene: TRBJ2-5; d_gene: TRBD1; CDR3nt: TGTGCCAGCAGCCCCCGGGACAGGCAAGAGACCCAGTACTTC; CDR3aa: CASSPRDRQETQYF
v_gene: TRBV5-1; abundance: .; j_gene: TRBJ2-2; d_gene: .; CDR3nt: TGCGCCAGCAGCCGGACTGACACACGATTGGTCCGGGAGCTGTTTTTT; CDR3aa: CASSRTDTRLVRELFF
v_gene: TRBV2; abundance: .; j_gene: TRBJ1-4; d_gene: .; CDR3nt: TGTGCCAGCACCGGGGAAGCTGCAACTAATGAAAAACTGTTTTTT; CDR3aa: CASTGEAATNEKLFF
v_gene: TRBV5-4; abundance: .; j_gene: TRBJ2-1; d_gene: TRBD2; CDR3nt: TGTGCCAGCAGCCCCAAAGGCGGGAGGGCCCCATATGAGCAGTTCTTC; CDR3aa: CASSPKGGRAPYEQFF
v_gene: TRBV7-2; abundance: .; j_gene: TRBJ2-3; d_gene: TRBD2; CDR3nt: TGTGCCAGCAGCTTACGGGGGGGCGACGATACGCAGTATTTT; CDR3aa: CASSLRGGDDTQYF
v_gene: TRBV24-1; abundance: .; j_gene: TRBJ2-3; d_gene: .; CDR3nt: TGTGCCACCAGTGATTTGGCTTTCGGGGGTCGAGATACGCAGTATTTT; CDR3aa: CATSDLAFGGRDTQYF
v_gene: TRBV6-5; abundance: .; j_gene: TRBJ1-2; d_gene: .; CDR3nt: TGTGCCAGCAGTTACTCCTGGGCGCGTCCTGACTATGGCTACACCTTC; CDR3aa: CASSYSWARPDYGYTF
v_gene: TRBV6-2/TRBV6-3; abundance: .; j_gene: TRBJ1-5; d_gene: .; CDR3nt: TGTGCCAGCAGTTACTCGAGCGGGGTCCAGCCCCAGCATTTT; CDR3aa: CASSYSSGVQPQHF
v_gene: TRBV6-5; abundance: .; j_gene: TRBJ1-6; d_gene: .; CDR3nt: TGTGCCAGCACTCGGGGAGATGTGCCGGACTTT; CDR3aa: CASTRGDVPDF
v_gene: TRBV7-9; abundance: .; j_gene: TRBJ1-1; d_gene: .; CDR3nt: TGTGCCAGCAGCTTAGCGGAGGGGGGGAAGAACACTGAAGCTTTCTTT; CDR3aa: CASSLAEGGKNTEAFF
v_gene: TRBV7-9; abundance: .; j_gene: TRBJ1-2; d_gene: .; CDR3nt: TGTGCCAGCAGCTTTCAGGGCTTTGATGGCTACACCTTC; CDR3aa: CASSFQGFDGYTF
v_gene: TRBV25-1; abundance: .; j_gene: TRBJ2-7; d_gene: TRBD1; CDR3nt: TGTGCCAGCAGTGAATATATGGGACAGGGCTCCGAGCAGTACTTC; CDR3aa: CASSEYMGQGSEQYF
v_gene: TRBV3-1/TRBV3-2; abundance: .; j_gene: TRBJ1-2; d_gene: TRBD1; CDR3nt: TGTGCCAGCAGCCAAGGGAGGCAGGGGGCGGGCTACACCTTC; CDR3aa: CASSQGRQGAGYTF
v_gene: TRBV9; abundance: .; j_gene: TRBJ2-5; d_gene: TRBD1; CDR3nt: TGTGCCAGCAGCGTAGGGGCAGGGGGAATCCAAGAGACCCAGTACTTC; CDR3aa: CASSVGAGGIQETQYF
v_gene: TRBV6-5; abundance: .; j_gene: TRBJ1-6; d_gene: .; CDR3nt: TGTGCCAGCAGTACCCCAAGGGGGAGAAATTCACCCCTCCACTTT; CDR3aa: CASSTPRGRNSPLHF
v_gene: TRBV5-1; abundance: .; j_gene: TRBJ1-1; d_gene: .; CDR3nt: TGCGCCAGCCGCCAGGCCAGGGGCGGGACTGAAGCTTTCTTT; CDR3aa: CASRQARGGTEAFF
v_gene: TRBV4-2; abundance: .; j_gene: TRBJ2-3; d_gene: TRBD2; CDR3nt: TGTGCCAGCAGCGAGATAGCGGGGGGGCCCAGAACAGATACGCAGTATTTT; CDR3aa: CASSEIAGGPRTDTQYF
v_gene: TRBV6-5; abundance: .; j_gene: TRBJ1-1; d_gene: .; CDR3nt: TGTGCCAGCAGTTCACAGACAATAGGGGCTGAAGCTTTCTTT; CDR3aa: CASSSQTIGAEAFF
v_gene: TRBV18; abundance: .; j_gene: TRBJ1-2; d_gene: .; CDR3nt: TGTGCCAGCTCACCATTTCCAGGGGACCTTAACTATGGCTACACCTTC; CDR3aa: CASSPFPGDLNYGYTF
v_gene: TRBV11-3; abundance: .; j_gene: TRBJ2-7; d_gene: TRBD1; CDR3nt: TGTGCCAGCAGCTTCGGACAGGGATTCTACGAGCAGTACTTC; CDR3aa: CASSFGQGFYEQYF
v_gene: TRBV6-2/TRBV6-3; abundance: .; j_gene: TRBJ2-1; d_gene: .; CDR3nt: TGTGCCAGCAGTTCCTCGGGGAGGACCTACAATGAGCAGTTCTTC; CDR3aa: CASSSSGRTYNEQFF
v_gene: TRBV6-5; abundance: .; j_gene: TRBJ1-6; d_gene: TRBD1; CDR3nt: TGTGCCAGCAAGACAGGGGATAATTCACCCCTCCACTTT; CDR3aa: CASKTGDNSPLHF
v_gene: TRBV6-5; abundance: .; j_gene: TRBJ2-3; d_gene: TRBD1; CDR3nt: TGTGCCAGCAGGGACAGACAGGGGGCCGCAGATACGCAGTATTTT; CDR3aa: CASRDRQGAADTQYF
v_gene: TRBV4-1; abundance: .; j_gene: TRBJ1-1; d_gene: TRBD1; CDR3nt: TGCGCCAGCAGACCCGACAGGGCGGACACCCAGAACACTGAAGCTTTCTTT; CDR3aa: CASRPDRADTQNTEAFF
v_gene: TRBV5-4; abundance: .; j_gene: TRBJ2-1; d_gene: TRBD2; CDR3nt: TGTGCCAGCAGCTTGGCCGGCGGGAGATTGGGCAATGAGCAGTTCTTC; CDR3aa: CASSLAGGRLGNEQFF
v_gene: TRBV15; abundance: .; j_gene: TRBJ1-1; d_gene: .; CDR3nt: TGTGCCACCAGCAGAGATTGGGGTCAGGGGAAATCTGAAGCTTTCTTT; CDR3aa: CATSRDWGQGKSEAFF